One and the same sample provided the 29 T cell receptor beta chains below, sequenced in a study of T cell repertoires in cytomegalovirus infection. For these TCRs, the target antigens are not known. One entry per CDR3 protein, called by TCRdb with MiXCR from the reads. The table lists about 110,000 distinct CDR3 sequences, about a tenth of them singletons. Material for sequencing was PBMCs, sequenced either directly or after in vitro stimulation (not recorded which). Receptors originate from a human donor in good health (CMV status not recorded). Some clones in this sample may be carry-over from other donors' samples.

In this sample, this clonotype turned up many times. The genes are TRBV6-1 and TRBJ2-7; 10 positions agree with TRBD2. CDR1 MNHNS and CDR2 SASEGT come from the germline V gene. V lost 5 bases and J lost 4; bases outside the gene matches: 5. The CDR3 consists of 14 residues. The CDR3 bases are TGTGCCAGCAGTCCTCGGACTAGCGGTTACGAGCAGTACGTC. Residues: CASSPRTSGYEQYV.

The chain has TRBV5-1 and TRBJ1-2; no clear D. The CDR3 is made up of 13 amino acids. V lost 3 bases and J 8 bases, leaving 14 bases between the germline ends. CDR1 and CDR2 (germline): SGHRS, YFSETQ. This chain's CDR3 is CASSWERPGGYTF. The CDR3 DNA reads as TGCGCCAGCAGCTGGGAACGGCCCGGGGGCTACACCTTC.

This rearrangement joins TRBV24-1 to TRBJ2-5; D gene uncertain. Germline CDR1 and CDR2: KGHDR and SFDVKD. CDR3 length equals 14 residues. The V end lost 2 bases, the J end lost 5 bases, and 11 bases lay between the germline ends. The CDR3 spells CATSDSARTETQYF. As DNA, the CDR3 is TGTGCCACCAGTGATTCTGCGAGAACGGAGACCCAGTACTTC.

The table lists this clonotype with a count of one. The V and J genes are TRBV28 and TRBJ2-5; 7 nucleotides agree with TRBD2. V lost 10 bases, J lost 4 bases, and 9 bases stayed unmatched. This CDR3 comprises 13 residues. The germline CDR1 and CDR2 sequences are MDHEN and SYDVKM. The CDR3 DNA reads TGTGCCACTGGGGGGGTTAGAGGAGAGACCCAGTACTTC. It is translated as CATGGVRGETQYF.

This clonotype was found many times. V is TRBV7-2 and J is TRBJ2-3; no firm D call. There are 13 residues in the CDR3. Germline CDR1 reads SGHTA; CDR2 reads FQGNSA. The germline V and J ends were trimmed by 2 bases and 7 bases, with 10 bases remaining between them. The CDR3 loop reads CASSLMTRNTQYF. The CDR3 DNA reads as TGTGCCAGCAGCTTAATGACCCGTAATACGCAGTATTTT.

This clonotype has a count of ten or more. The V call is TRBV24-1, the J call TRBJ2-3, with 8 positions matching TRBD1. This CDR3 is 17 amino acids long. In germline, CDR1 is KGHDR, CDR2 SFDVKD. Trimming cost V 2 bases and J 3 bases; bases outside gene matches: 9. In nucleotides, the CDR3 is TGTGCCACCAGTGATTCTCGGACAGGGACGGTGACAGATACGCAGTATTTT. It encodes CATSDSRTGTVTDTQYF.

The gene calls are TRBV18 and TRBJ2-7; D is possibly TRBD1 (6 bases). Trimming pared 6 bases from V and 3 bases from J, leaving 15 bases between. The length of the CDR3 is 14 residues. CDR1 is KGHSH, CDR2 LQKENI, per germline. The CDR3 protein is CASSPETGHYEQYV. The CDR3 nucleotides are TGTGCCAGCTCCCCTGAGACAGGCCACTACGAGCAGTACGTC.

At least ten counts were recorded for this clonotype. The V call is TRBV12-3 or TRBV12-4, the J call TRBJ2-1; 10 positions agree with TRBD2. The CDR3 is 15 residues long. The V and J ends lost 3 bases and 5 bases, in that order; junction bases with no gene match: 4. CDR3 DNA: TGTGCCAGCAGTTTGAGACTAGCGGGCAACAATGAGCAGTTCTTC. Protein sequence: CASSLRLAGNNEQFF.

This clonotype was seen many times. The chain recombines TRBV7-6 with TRBJ1-1; D is unclear. This CDR3 has 13 amino acids. V dropped 1 base and J dropped 4 bases, with 7 bases sitting between them. Germline-derived CDR1 and CDR2 are SGHVS and FNYEAQ. DNA for the CDR3: TGTGCCAGCAGCTTAGGGCTTGGCACTGAAGCTTTCTTT. As protein: CASSLGLGTEAFF.

The table lists this clonotype with many counts. J is TRBJ2-2 and V is TRBV7-2; TRBD2 is a possible D gene (6 bases). CDR1 is SGHTA, CDR2 FQGNSA, per germline. Trimming stripped 5 bases from V and 7 bases from J, with 14 bases between. This CDR3 is built from 14 residues. The CDR3, as DNA: TGTGCCAGCAGCGCGCGACTAGTAGGCGGGGAGCTGTTTTTT. It codes for CASSARLVGGELFF.

This clonotype was counted ten times or more. V and J are TRBV6-6 and TRBJ2-4; D not certain. Trimming took 0 bases from V and 4 from J, leaving 7 bases between them. Germline CDR1 reads MNHNY; CDR2 reads SVGAGI (reference sequence). This CDR3 has 14 residues. CDR3 nucleotide sequence: TGTGCCAGCAGTTACTCCGGGTCGAAAAACATTCAGTACTTC. It encodes CASSYSGSKNIQYF.

This clonotype was observed at least ten times. The chain combines TRBV12-3 or TRBV12-4 with TRBJ2-5; no clear D. Trimming left V 3 bases short and J 3 bases short, with 8 bases between. The CDR3 length is 13 residues. The DNA for the CDR3 is TGTGCCAGCAGTTTTGTCCCCGAAGAGACCCAGTACTTC. Its protein is CASSFVPEETQYF.

With respect to this clonotype: Just one base apart from a much larger clone, this may be a read error. This chain joins TRBV5-6 and TRBJ1-1; no firm D call. Germline CDR1 and CDR2: SGHDT and YYEEEE. V was pared by 0 bases and J by 3 bases, with 9 bases between. The CDR3 runs to 14 residues. The CDR3 nucleotides are TGTGCCAGCAGCTTGGGACACTGGGACACTGAAGCTTTCTTT. Translation: CASSLGHWDTEAFF. The entire variable domain, with the rest obtained from reference TRBV5-6 and TRBJ1-1, is as follows: DAGVTQSPTHLIKTRGQQVTLRCSPKSGHDTVSWYQQALGQGPQFIFQYYEEEERQRGNFPDRFSGHQFPNYSSELNVNALLLGDSALYLCASSLGHWDTEAFFGQGTRLTVV.

This clonotype was found many times. The chain links TRBV5-4 to TRBJ2-3; D is undetermined. Between the trimmed V and J ends, which lost 2 bases and 0 bases, there was a span of 4 bases. The CDR3 contains 13 residues. Germline CDR1 reads SGHNT; CDR2 reads YYREEE (reference sequence). CDR3 amino acids: CASSLASTDTQYF. The CDR3 bases are TGTGCCAGCAGCTTAGCTAGCACAGATACGCAGTATTTT.

The sample holds a few counts of this clonotype. CDR3 protein: CASSQDGAEQGNNEQFF. CDR3 in DNA: TGCGCCAGCAGCCAAGATGGGGCGGAACAGGGGAACAATGAGCAGTTCTTC. The chain uses TRBV4-1 and TRBJ2-1; TRBD1 aligns across 7 bases. Losses at the gene ends were 0 bases for V and 5 bases for J; bases not matched to a gene: 10. The CDR3 runs to 17 residues. Germline V gene data show CDR1 as MGHRA and CDR2 as YSYEKL.

This clonotype showed up many times. The rearrangement uses TRBV7-6 and TRBJ2-7; 9 bases line up with TRBD2. Trimming took 1 base from V and 0 from J; bases not matched to a gene: 1. CDR1 SGHVS and CDR2 FNYEAQ come from the germline V gene. The CDR3 sequence is 15 residues long. CDR3 DNA sequence: TGTGCCAGCAGCTTAGGTAGCGGGAGCTCCTACGAGCAGTACTTC. This encodes CASSLGSGSSYEQYF. Together with reference TRBV7-6 and TRBJ2-7, the CDR3 gives the full variable domain: GAGVSQSPRYKVTKRGQDVALRCDPISGHVSLYWYRQALGQGPEFLTYFNYEAQQDKSGLPNDRFSAERPEGSISTLTIQRTEQRDSAMYRCASSLGSGSSYEQYFGPGTRLTVT.

This clonotype was found many times. The V gene is TRBV7-2, the J gene TRBJ2-1, with D perhaps given as TRBD1 or TRBD2 (5 bases each). The CDR3 runs 15 residues. Germline V CDR1 and CDR2: SGHTA, FQGNSA. Trimming removed 5 bases from V and 2 bases from J, with 13 bases in between. CDR3 sequence: CASSLSEGTYNEQFF. CDR3 sequence (DNA): TGTGCCAGCAGCCTGAGCGAGGGGACCTACAATGAGCAGTTCTTC.

Points on this clonotype: Given a much more abundant clone one base away, this may be a read error. The chain recombines TRBV11-2 with TRBJ2-3, with a weak D call TRBD2 (5 bases). The length of the CDR3 is 17 residues. Trimming pared 1 base from V and 4 bases from J, leaving 18 bases between. Germline lookup yields CDR1 SGHAT and CDR2 FQNNGV. CDR3 sequence (DNA): TGTGCCAGCAGCTTAGCCCTGGTCCAGGCTAGCTCAGATACGCAGTATTTT. Its protein product is CASSLALVQASSDTQYF.

In this sample, this clonotype turned up many times. The J gene is TRBJ2-3, the V gene TRBV7-2; 11 bases fit TRBD2. CDR3 length equals 16 residues. The trim removed 4 bases at V and 2 bases at J, leaving 5 bases unmatched. CDR1 is SGHTA, CDR2 FQGNSA, per germline. The CDR3, as DNA: TGTGCCAGCAGCTCCGGGACTAGCGGTACCACAGATACGCAGTATTTT. Amino acids: CASSSGTSGTTDTQYF.

V usage is TRBV15 and J usage is TRBJ2-3; 9 positions match TRBD2. From germline, CDR1 is LNHNV and CDR2 YYDKDF (reference sequence). The CDR3 runs to 19 residues. V trimming: 0 bases; J trimming: 2 bases; junction bases outside the gene matches: 12. In nucleotides, the CDR3 is TGTGCCACCAGCAGAGATCCATGGGGGCTAGCGGGGTCCACAGATACGCAGTATTTT. This codes for CATSRDPWGLAGSTDTQYF.

This clonotype was seen ten or more times. V and J are TRBV6-2 or TRBV6-3 and TRBJ2-7, with no clear D. Trimming took 6 bases from V and 6 from J, leaving 21 bases between them. The CDR3 extends over 15 amino acids. Germline V gene data show CDR1 as MNHEY and CDR2 as SVGEGT. The CDR3 reads CASRTSILTVGEQYV. The DNA of the CDR3 is TGTGCCAGCAGAACCTCAATTCTGACGGTGGGCGAGCAGTACGTC.

J is TRBJ2-4 and V is TRBV10-3, with D perhaps being TRBD1 or TRBD2 (5 bases each). The germline CDR1 and CDR2 sequences are ENHRY and SYGVKD. CDR3 length: 17 residues. Trimming took 3 bases from V and 0 from J, leaving 15 bases between them. The chain's CDR3 is CAISDRDVELAKNIQYF. The CDR3 nucleotides read TGTGCCATCAGTGACCGGGACGTTGAACTAGCCAAAAACATTCAGTACTTC.

The rearrangement links TRBV7-4 to TRBJ1-2; D unclear. V was shortened by 3 bases and J by 1 base, with 12 bases between the two germline ends. This CDR3 has 15 amino acids. CDR1 and CDR2 from the germline V gene are SGHVT and SQSDAQ. CDR3 nucleotides: TGTGCCAGCAGCTTGGTGAGGCAGGATAACTATGGCTACACCTTC. This encodes CASSLVRQDNYGYTF.

This clonotype appeared many times. The DNA of the CDR3 is TGTGCCAGCAACGAGGGGAACACCGGGGAGCTGTTTTTT. It specifies CASNEGNTGELFF. The rearrangement joins TRBV12-3 or TRBV12-4 to TRBJ2-2; D possibly corresponds to TRBD2 (5 bases). V lost 7 bases to trimming and J lost 1 base, with 7 bases between them. The CDR3 is 13 amino acids.

This clonotype was seen a handful of times. The V call is TRBV27, the J call TRBJ1-1; 7 positions match TRBD1. CDR3 length equals 13 residues. Germline CDR1 and CDR2: MNHEY and SMNVEV (reference sequence). V gave up 7 bases and J gave up 6 bases; unmatched junction bases: 8. CDR3 sequence (DNA): TGTGCCAGCAAGACAGGGTCGGGGGCTGAAGCTTTCTTT. This translates into CASKTGSGAEAFF.

About this clonotype itself: One junction end does not reproduce the germline sequence, and a read error may be involved. The chain is built from TRBV27 and TRBJ1-1; D perhaps matches TRBD1 (6 bases). This CDR3 spans 14 amino acids. Germline V gene data show CDR1 as MNHEY and CDR2 as SMNVEV (reference sequence). CDR3 bases: TGTGCCAGCAGGCGAACGTACGGGGGCGTTCCCTCAACTTTT. Its translation is CASRRTYGGVPSTF.

This clonotype has a count of ten or more. The chain has TRBV11-1 and TRBJ2-1; 14 nucleotides align to TRBD2. V dropped 4 bases and J dropped 9; count of bases not matched to a gene: 11. The CDR3 sequence is 17 residues long. Germline V CDR1 and CDR2: SGHAT, FQDESV (reference sequence). This chain's CDR3 is CASSSPPGTSGSGEQFF. Here the CDR3 DNA reads TGTGCCAGCAGCTCGCCGCCCGGGACTAGCGGGAGCGGTGAGCAGTTCTTC.

The count of this clonotype is one. Relative to the germline gene, one junction end is altered; a read error may explain this. This chain links TRBV2 with TRBJ2-6; possible D gene TRBD1, 5 bases. From germline, CDR1 is SNHLY and CDR2 FYNNEI. The CDR3 totals 14 residues. The CDR3 DNA is TGTACCAGCAGTGACAGCTCTGGGGCCAACGTCCTGACTTTC. Translated, it gives CTSSDSSGANVLTF.

This clonotype has ten or more counts. The chain links TRBV27 to TRBJ2-1; D is possibly TRBD1 (5 bases). The CDR3 totals 15 residues. Deletions cut 4 bases from V and 0 bases from J, with 10 bases between. The germline gives CDR1 MNHEY, CDR2 SMNVEV (reference sequence). For the CDR3, the DNA is TGTGCCAGCAGTTCTATTCAGGGCTCCTACAATGAGCAGTTCTTC. It translates to CASSSIQGSYNEQFF.